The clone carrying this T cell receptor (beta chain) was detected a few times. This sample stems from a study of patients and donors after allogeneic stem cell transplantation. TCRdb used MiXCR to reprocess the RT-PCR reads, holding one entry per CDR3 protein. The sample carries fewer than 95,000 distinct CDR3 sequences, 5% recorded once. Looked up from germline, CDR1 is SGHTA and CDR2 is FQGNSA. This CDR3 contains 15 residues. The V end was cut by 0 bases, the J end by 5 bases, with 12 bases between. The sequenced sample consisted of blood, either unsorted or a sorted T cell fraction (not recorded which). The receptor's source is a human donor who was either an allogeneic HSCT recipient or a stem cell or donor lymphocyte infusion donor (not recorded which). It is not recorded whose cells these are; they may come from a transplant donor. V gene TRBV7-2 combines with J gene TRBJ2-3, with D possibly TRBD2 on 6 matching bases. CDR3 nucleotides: TGTGCCAGCAGCTTAGCCGTGGGGGGTCAAGATACGCAGTATTTT. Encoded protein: CASSLAVGGQDTQYF.